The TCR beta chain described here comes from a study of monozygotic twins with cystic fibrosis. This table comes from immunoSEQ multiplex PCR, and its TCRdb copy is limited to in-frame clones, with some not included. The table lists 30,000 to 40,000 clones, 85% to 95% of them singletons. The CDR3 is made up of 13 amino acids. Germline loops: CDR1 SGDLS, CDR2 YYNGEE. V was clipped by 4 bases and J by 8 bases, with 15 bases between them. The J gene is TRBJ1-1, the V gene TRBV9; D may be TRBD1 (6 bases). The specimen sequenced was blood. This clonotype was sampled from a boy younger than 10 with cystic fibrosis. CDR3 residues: CASSLSWQGEAFF. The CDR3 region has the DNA TGTGCCAGCAGCCTCAGTTGGCAGGGGGAAGCTTTCTTT.